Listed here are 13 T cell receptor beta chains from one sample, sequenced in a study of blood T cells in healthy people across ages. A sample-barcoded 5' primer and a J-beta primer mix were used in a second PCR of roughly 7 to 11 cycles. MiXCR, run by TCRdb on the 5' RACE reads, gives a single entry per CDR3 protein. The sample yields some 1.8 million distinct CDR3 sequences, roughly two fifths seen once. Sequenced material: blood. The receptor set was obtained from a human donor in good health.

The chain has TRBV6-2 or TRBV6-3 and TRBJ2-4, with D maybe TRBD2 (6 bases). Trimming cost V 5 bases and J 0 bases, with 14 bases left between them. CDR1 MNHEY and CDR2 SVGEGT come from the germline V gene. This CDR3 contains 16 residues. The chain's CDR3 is CASSAGHSIAKNIQYF. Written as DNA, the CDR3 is TGTGCCAGCAGTGCGGGGCACAGTATAGCCAAAAACATTCAGTACTTC.

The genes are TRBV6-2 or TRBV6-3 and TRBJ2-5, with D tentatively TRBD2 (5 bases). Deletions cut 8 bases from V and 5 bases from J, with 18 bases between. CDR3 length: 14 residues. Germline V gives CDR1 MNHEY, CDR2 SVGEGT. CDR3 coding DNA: TGTGCCAGCGCGGTTGAGGGTCGCGGGGAGACCCAGTACTTC. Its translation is CASAVEGRGETQYF.

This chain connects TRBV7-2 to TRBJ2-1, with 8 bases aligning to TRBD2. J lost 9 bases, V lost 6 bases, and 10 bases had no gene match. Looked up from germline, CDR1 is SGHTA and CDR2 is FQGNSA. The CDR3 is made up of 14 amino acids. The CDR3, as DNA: TGTGCCAGCAGACCACGGGGGGGCAGATCTGAGCAGTTCTTC. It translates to CASRPRGGRSEQFF.

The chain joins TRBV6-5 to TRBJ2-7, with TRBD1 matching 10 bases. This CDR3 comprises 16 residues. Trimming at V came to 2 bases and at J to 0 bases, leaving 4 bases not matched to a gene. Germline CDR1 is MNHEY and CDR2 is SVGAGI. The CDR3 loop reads CASSYRTGGRSYEQYF. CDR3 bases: TGTGCCAGCAGTTACCGGACAGGGGGTCGCTCCTACGAGCAGTACTTC.

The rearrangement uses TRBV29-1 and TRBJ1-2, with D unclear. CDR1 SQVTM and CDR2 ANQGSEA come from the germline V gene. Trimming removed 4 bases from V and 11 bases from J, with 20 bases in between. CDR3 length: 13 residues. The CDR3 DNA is TGCAGCGTTGGCCGGCCGCGGGCAGCTTTTTACACCTTC. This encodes CSVGRPRAAFYTF. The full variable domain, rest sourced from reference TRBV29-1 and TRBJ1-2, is SAVISQKPSRDICQRGTSLTIQCQVDSQVTMMFWYRQQPGQSLTLIATANQGSEATYESGFVIDKFPISRPNLTFSTLTVSNMSPEDSSIYLCSVGRPRAAFYTFGSGTRLTVV.

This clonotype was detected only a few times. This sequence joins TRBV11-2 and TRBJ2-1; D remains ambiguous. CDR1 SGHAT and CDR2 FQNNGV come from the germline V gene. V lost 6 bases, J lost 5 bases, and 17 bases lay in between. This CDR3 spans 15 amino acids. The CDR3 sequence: CASSFRTARHNEQFF. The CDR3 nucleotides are TGTGCCAGCAGTTTTCGGACCGCCCGACACAATGAGCAGTTCTTC.

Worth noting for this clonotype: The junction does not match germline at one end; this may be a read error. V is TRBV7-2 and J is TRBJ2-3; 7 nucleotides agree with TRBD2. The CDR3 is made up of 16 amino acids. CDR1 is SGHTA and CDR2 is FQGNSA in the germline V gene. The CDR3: CASSSYIETSTDAQYF. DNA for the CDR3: TGTGCCAGCAGCTCCTACATTGAGACTAGCACAGATGCGCAGTATTTT.

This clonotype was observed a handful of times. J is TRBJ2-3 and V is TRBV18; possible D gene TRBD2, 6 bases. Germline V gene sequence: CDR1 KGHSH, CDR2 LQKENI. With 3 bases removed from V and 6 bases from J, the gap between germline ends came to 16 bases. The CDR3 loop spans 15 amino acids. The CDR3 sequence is CASSPSVAASDTQYF. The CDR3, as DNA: TGTGCCAGCTCACCCTCGGTAGCGGCTTCCGATACGCAGTATTTT.

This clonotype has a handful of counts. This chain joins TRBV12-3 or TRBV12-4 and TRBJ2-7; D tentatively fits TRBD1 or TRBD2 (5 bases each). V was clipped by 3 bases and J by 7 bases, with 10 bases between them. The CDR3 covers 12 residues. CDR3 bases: TGTGCCAGCAGTTTCAGCGAGGGGGAGCAGTACTTC. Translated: CASSFSEGEQYF.

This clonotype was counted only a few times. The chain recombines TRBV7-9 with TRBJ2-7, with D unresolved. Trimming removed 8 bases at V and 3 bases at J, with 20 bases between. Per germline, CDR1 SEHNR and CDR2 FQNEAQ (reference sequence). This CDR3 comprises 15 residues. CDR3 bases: TGTGCCAGCGGAGCCTTTGCCGCTCCCCTCTACGAGCAGTACTTC. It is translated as CASGAFAAPLYEQYF.

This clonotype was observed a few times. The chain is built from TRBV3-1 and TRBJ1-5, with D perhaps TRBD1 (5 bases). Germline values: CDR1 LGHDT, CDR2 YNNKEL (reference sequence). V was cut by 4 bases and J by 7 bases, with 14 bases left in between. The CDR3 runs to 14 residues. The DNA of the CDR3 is TGTGCCAGCAGCCTCGGGACTCAGGAACAGCCCCAGCATTTT. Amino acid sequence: CASSLGTQEQPQHF.

Here the CDR3 DNA reads TGTGCCAGCAGCAGGGAGATCTTCTATGGCTACACCTTC. It translates to CASSREIFYGYTF. The V gene is TRBV6-2 or TRBV6-3, the J gene TRBJ1-2; D is possibly TRBD1 (5 bases). Trimming removed 6 bases at V and 4 bases at J, with 12 bases between. The CDR3 covers 13 residues. Germline V gene lookup returns CDR1 MNHEY and CDR2 SVGEGT.

CDR3 sequence reads: CASSQDVGGWEQFF. CDR3 sequence (DNA): TGCGCCAGCAGCCAAGATGTCGGGGGTTGGGAGCAGTTCTTC. The chain is built from TRBV4-3 and TRBJ2-1, with D maybe TRBD2 (6 bases). The V gene lost 0 bases and the J gene lost 10 bases, with 13 bases spanning the gap. The CDR3 loop spans 14 amino acids. Germline CDR1 reads LGHNA; CDR2 reads YSLEER.